Below are 15 T cell receptor beta chains sequenced from a single sample in a study of radiation and T cells in renal cell carcinoma. Libraries were prepared by immunoSEQ multiplex PCR; TCRdb keeps only in-frame clonotypes and omits some of them. The sample includes 95,000 or so clones, approximately 86% seen only once; the top ten take 7% to 9%. As to time point: baseline pretreatment blood. The treatment here: 15 Gy SBRT to primary tumor, nephrectomy 4 weeks later. This specimen was blood, taken from a patient whose treatment included radiotherapy and nephrectomy. Receptors were obtained from a man aged 50-60 years with renal cell carcinoma.

The V and J genes are TRBV28 and TRBJ2-7; 12 bases fit TRBD2. V dropped 4 bases and J dropped 0; count of bases not matched to a gene: 1. The CDR3 contains 15 residues. CDR1 is MDHEN, CDR2 SYDVKM, per germline. CDR3: CASSSSGRASYEQYF. CDR3 coding DNA: TGTGCCAGCAGTTCTAGCGGGAGGGCCTCCTACGAGCAGTACTTC.

The chain uses TRBV6-1 and TRBJ1-2; unclear D gene. V was cut by 0 bases and J by 6 bases, with 5 bases left in between. The CDR3 spans 12 residues. Looked up from germline, CDR1 is MNHNS and CDR2 is SASEGT. CDR3 amino acids: CASSEALNGYTF. In DNA form, the CDR3 reads TGTGCCAGCAGTGAAGCCCTTAATGGCTACACCTTC.

The chain employs TRBV5-1 and TRBJ1-2, with 7 bases identical to TRBD1. CDR3 length: 14 residues. V shed 0 bases, J shed 4 bases, and the junction held 3 bases outside the gene matches. Per germline, CDR1 SGHRS and CDR2 YFSETQ. This chain's CDR3 is CASSLEQGFYGYTF. CDR3 coding DNA: TGCGCCAGCAGCTTGGAACAGGGGTTCTATGGCTACACCTTC.

The chain carries TRBV6-5 and TRBJ2-1; 12 positions agree with TRBD2. V trimming: 6 bases; J trimming: 3 bases; junction bases outside the gene matches: 3. The CDR3 is 15 amino acids. Looked up from germline, CDR1 is MNHEY and CDR2 is SVGAGI. The CDR3 loop reads CASRILAGGYNEQFF. CDR3 in DNA: TGTGCCAGCAGAATACTAGCGGGGGGCTACAATGAGCAGTTCTTC.

The chain joins TRBV9 to TRBJ1-4, with a tentative D call TRBD1 (5 bases). With 0 bases removed from V and 8 bases from J, the gap between germline ends came to 11 bases. The CDR3 covers 14 residues. CDR1 and CDR2 (germline): SGDLS, YYNGEE. CDR3 region: CASSVAAGPEKLFF. The CDR3 DNA follows: TGTGCCAGCAGCGTAGCTGCAGGGCCCGAAAAACTGTTTTTT.

The chain is built from TRBV6-5 and TRBJ2-5; perhaps TRBD2 as D (5 bases). Germline-derived CDR1 and CDR2 are MNHEY and SVGAGI. Trimming cost V 5 bases and J 2 bases, with 15 bases left between them. This CDR3 spans 15 amino acids. CDR3 sequence (DNA): TGTGCCAGCAGTCAACTCGGCGGGTGGCAAGAGACCCAGTACTTC. Its translation is CASSQLGGWQETQYF.

This clone was seen a single time. The CDR3 DNA reads TGTGCCACCCGACTTAACCCCGGGGAGCTGTTTTTT. Protein: CATRLNPGELFF. The chain links TRBV19 to TRBJ2-2; D call uncertain. The V and J ends lost 10 bases and 6 bases respectively, with 12 bases between them. Germline V gene lookup returns CDR1 LNHDA and CDR2 SQIVND (reference sequence). CDR3 length: 12 residues.

The count of this clone is one. The rearrangement uses TRBV11-1 and TRBJ2-1, with D tentatively TRBD2 (6 bases). Trimming cost V 6 bases and J 4 bases, with 13 bases left between them. Germline CDR1 reads SGHAT; CDR2 reads FQDESV (reference sequence). The CDR3 covers 14 residues. The CDR3 loop is CASRKGGVYNEQFF. CDR3 bases: TGTGCCAGCAGGAAGGGCGGGGTTTACAATGAGCAGTTCTTC.

The V gene is TRBV11-2, the J gene TRBJ2-7; 10 positions agree with TRBD2. V was pared by 5 bases and J by 2 bases, with 15 bases of the junction left unmatched. This CDR3 has 18 amino acids. The germline CDR1 and CDR2 sequences are SGHAT and FQNNGV. CDR3 in DNA: TGTGCCAGCAGCCCAGGCGGCCTAGCGGGAGCAAGGACCTACGAGCAGTACTTC. It encodes CASSPGGLAGARTYEQYF.

The J gene is TRBJ1-2, the V gene TRBV18, with 11 bases aligning to TRBD1. V lost 6 bases and J lost 4; bases outside the gene matches: 4. The germline V gene encodes CDR1 KGHSH and CDR2 LQKENI. The CDR3 has 14 amino acids. The CDR3 loop is CASSRTGGRYGYTF. In DNA form, the CDR3 reads TGTGCCAGCTCGCGGACAGGGGGCCGCTATGGCTACACCTTC. The full variable domain, rest sourced from reference TRBV18 and TRBJ1-2, is NAGVMQNPRHLVRRRGQEARLRCSPMKGHSHVYWYRQLPEEGLKFMVYLQKENIIDESGMPKERFSAEFPKEGPSILRIQQVVRGDSAAYFCASSRTGGRYGYTFGSGTRLTVV.

The chain has TRBV4-3 and TRBJ2-1; TRBD1 might be the D (7 bases). CDR1 and CDR2 (germline): LGHNA, YSLEER. With 4 bases removed from V and 3 bases from J, the gap between germline ends came to 16 bases. The CDR3 has 16 amino acids. As DNA, the CDR3 is TGCGCCAGCAGCCTATCGGCCAGGGGGGACTACAATGAGCAGTTCTTC. This codes for CASSLSARGDYNEQFF.

V is TRBV7-2 and J is TRBJ2-1; unclear D gene. Germline V gene data show CDR1 as SGHTA and CDR2 as FQGNSA. This CDR3 is 14 amino acids long. Deletions cut 2 bases from V and 0 bases from J, with 5 bases between. CDR3 loop: CASSLRYSYNEQFF. The CDR3 DNA reads TGTGCCAGCAGCTTACGGTACTCCTACAATGAGCAGTTCTTC.

The chain carries TRBV7-2 and TRBJ2-3, with 7 bases lining up with TRBD2. The junction had 7 bases not matched to a gene; V was cut back by 1 base and J by 12 bases. CDR1 is SGHTA and CDR2 is FQGNSA in the germline V gene. This CDR3 spans 13 amino acids. Written as DNA, the CDR3 is TGTGCCAGCAGCTTAGATGCGAGCGGGGCACAGTATTTT. It codes for CASSLDASGAQYF.

The rearrangement joins TRBV18 to TRBJ1-5, with D hard to call. Trimming stripped 1 base from V and 5 bases from J, with 9 bases between. CDR1 and CDR2 from the germline V gene are KGHSH and LQKENI. The CDR3 has 14 amino acids. The CDR3 region has the DNA TGTGCCAGCTCACCACTGGGGTCGGATCAGCCCCAGCATTTT. This translates into CASSPLGSDQPQHF.

The V call is TRBV27, the J call TRBJ2-1; TRBD2 aligns across 14 bases. With 6 bases clipped from V and 8 bases from J, the junction kept 6 bases outside the gene matches. Germline CDR1 and CDR2: MNHEY and SMNVEV (reference sequence). The length of the CDR3 is 15 residues. The CDR3 spells CASSPGLAGDYEQFF. The CDR3 bases are TGTGCCAGCAGCCCGGGACTAGCGGGAGATTATGAGCAGTTCTTC.